The 5 T cell receptor beta chains listed next were all sequenced from one sample in a study of beta chain features in type 1 diabetes. Expressed TCRB transcripts were sequenced because the isolated RNA had all been reverse transcribed beforehand. Measured with immunoSEQ multiplex PCR; TCRdb has only the in-frame clones, and not every one. Found here are 45,000 to 60,000 clones, about 64% of them singletons; the top ten hold around 0.29%. Study-wide results and caveats: In all four CD4+ subsets, TCRB CDR3 length was significantly, moderately reduced in type 1 diabetes.

These receptors are not linked to any known antigen. The sample consisted of stem cell memory CD4+ T cells from blood. The receptors derive from a woman between 25 and 40 years old with type 1 diabetes.

The rearrangement uses TRBV19 and TRBJ2-3; no definite D call. There are 15 residues in the CDR3. Germline CDR1 LNHDA, CDR2 SQIVND (reference sequence). The V and J ends lost 2 bases and 0 bases respectively, with 9 bases between them. CDR3 in DNA: TGTGCCAGTAGTATATCGTCACTGAGCACAGATACGCAGTATTTT. Translated: CASSISSLSTDTQYF.

This chain links TRBV7-9 with TRBJ2-5; 8 nucleotides match TRBD1. Germline V gene lookup returns CDR1 SEHNR and CDR2 FQNEAQ (reference sequence). V lost 6 bases to trimming and J lost 4 bases; unmatched junction nucleotides: 7. CDR3 size: 14 residues. CDR3 nucleotides: TGTGCCAGCAGTTCAGGGGGCGCTGGAGAGACCCAGTACTTC. Its translation is CASSSGGAGETQYF.

This clone was detected only a few times. The CDR3 here is CASSADRRGNQETQYF. As DNA, the CDR3 is TGCGCCAGCAGCGCCGACCGCCGGGGGAACCAAGAGACCCAGTACTTC. The J gene is TRBJ2-5, the V gene TRBV5-1, with a tentative D call TRBD2 (6 bases). This CDR3 has 16 residues. Germline lookup yields CDR1 SGHRS and CDR2 YFSETQ. Trimming left V 4 bases short and J 0 bases short, with 16 bases between.

The chain links TRBV5-4 to TRBJ2-3; TRBD2 agrees at 10 bases. From germline, CDR1 is SGHNT and CDR2 YYREEE (reference sequence). The CDR3 totals 15 residues. The V gene end was trimmed by 3 bases and the J gene end by 4 bases; junction bases not matched to a gene: 5. In nucleotides, the CDR3 is TGTGCCAGCAGCTCTACTAGCGGGAAAGCAGATACGCAGTATTTT. This codes for CASSSTSGKADTQYF.

The V and J genes are TRBV9 and TRBJ2-7; 7 nucleotides agree with TRBD2. This CDR3 comprises 12 residues. Germline trimming cut 4 bases from V and 6 bases from J; bases unmatched to any gene: 4. Germline lookup yields CDR1 SGDLS and CDR2 YYNGEE. In DNA, the CDR3 is TGTGCCAGCAGCCGGGAGGCCGGCGAGCAGTACTTC. Its translation is CASSREAGEQYF.